One and the same sample provided the 28 T cell receptor beta chains below, sequenced in a study of graft-versus-host responses after intestinal transplantation. Intraepithelial and lamina propria lymphocytes were isolated from graft specimens. Measured with immunoSEQ multiplex PCR; TCRdb has only the in-frame clones, and not every one. Counted here are over 3,500 clones, 60% to 80% occurring once; the ten biggest clones make up over 7%. Here the sequenced sample was ileum tissue, taken 9 days after transplant. Source of these receptors: a human patient who received an intestinal transplant, so some T cells may come from the graft donor.

The rearrangement joins TRBV28 to TRBJ1-1; D is perhaps TRBD1 (6 bases). This CDR3 has 13 residues. V lost 2 bases, J lost 11 bases, and 15 bases lay in between. Germline V gives CDR1 MDHEN, CDR2 SYDVKM. The CDR3 is CASSLGGRVGAFF. The CDR3 coding sequence is TGTGCCAGCAGTTTAGGGGGCAGGGTTGGGGCTTTCTTT. The full variable domain, its missing parts supplied by reference TRBV28 and TRBJ1-1, is DVKVTQSSRYLVKRTGEKVFLECVQDMDHENMFWYRQDPGLGLRLIYFSYDVKMKEKGDIPEGYSVSREKKERFSLILESASTNQTSMYLCASSLGGRVGAFFGQGTRLTVV.

This clone is a singleton in its sample. In DNA, the CDR3 is TGTGCCAGCAGTGAAGCGCTTTATTGGCCTGAGCAGTTCTTC. The encoded protein is CASSEALYWPEQFF. The chain employs TRBV6-1 and TRBJ2-1; no clear D gene. V was shortened by 0 bases and J by 9 bases, with 12 bases between the two germline ends. CDR3 length: 14 residues. Per the germline V gene, CDR1 is MNHNS and CDR2 is SASEGT.

The genes are TRBV19 and TRBJ2-7; D may correspond to TRBD1 or TRBD2 (5 bases each). This CDR3 has 13 amino acids. Per the germline V gene, CDR1 is LNHDA and CDR2 is SQIVND (reference sequence). The V end was cut by 6 bases, the J end by 2 bases, with 11 bases between. CDR3 protein: CASRKWGTYEQYF. In DNA form, the CDR3 reads TGTGCCAGTAGGAAATGGGGGACCTACGAGCAGTACTTC.

The V call is TRBV6-1, the J call TRBJ1-1, with 9 bases identical to TRBD1. The CDR3 loop spans 15 amino acids. J was trimmed by 0 bases and V by 4 bases; bases with no gene match: 3. Per the germline V gene, CDR1 is MNHNS and CDR2 is SASEGT. Written as DNA, the CDR3 is TGTGCCAGCAGTGTAGACAGGGGGATGAACACTGAAGCTTTCTTT. Its protein product is CASSVDRGMNTEAFF.

This clone was picked up a small number of times. The chain is built from TRBV6-6 and TRBJ2-1; TRBD2 agrees at 9 bases. This CDR3 contains 15 residues. Germline trimming cut 2 bases from V and 6 bases from J; bases unmatched to any gene: 5. CDR1 is MNHNY and CDR2 is SVGAGI in the germline V gene (reference sequence). The DNA for the CDR3 is TGTGCCAGCAGTTACGGAGGGACTAGCACCAATGAGCAGTTCTTC. Its protein product is CASSYGGTSTNEQFF.

The rearrangement joins TRBV7-2 to TRBJ2-6, with a possible D match to TRBD2 (6 bases). Trimming took 2 bases from V and 0 from J, leaving 14 bases between them. CDR3 length equals 18 residues. Germline-derived CDR1 and CDR2 are SGHTA and FQGNSA. The CDR3 loop reads CASSLISGRFSGANVLTF. The DNA of the CDR3 is TGTGCCAGCAGCTTAATATCAGGGAGGTTCTCTGGGGCCAACGTCCTGACTTTC. The full variable domain, completed using reference TRBV7-2 and TRBJ2-6, is GAGVSQSPSNKVTEKGKDVELRCDPISGHTALYWYRQSLGQGLEFLIYFQGNSAPDKSGLPSDRFSAERTGGSVSTLTIQRTQQEDSAVYLCASSLISGRFSGANVLTFGAGSRLTVL.

This chain joins TRBV28 and TRBJ2-3; D is unclear. V was cut by 3 bases and J by 2 bases, with 18 bases left in between. Germline V gene lookup returns CDR1 MDHEN and CDR2 SYDVKM. The CDR3 consists of 17 residues. CDR3 DNA: TGTGCCAGCAGTTTCTTCTACCTTCGATATACCACAGATACGCAGTATTTT. As protein: CASSFFYLRYTTDTQYF. Using reference TRBV28 and TRBJ2-3 for the parts outside the CDR3, the full variable domain is DVKVTQSSRYLVKRTGEKVFLECVQDMDHENMFWYRQDPGLGLRLIYFSYDVKMKEKGDIPEGYSVSREKKERFSLILESASTNQTSMYLCASSFFYLRYTTDTQYFGPGTRLTVL.

This clone has a single count. The rearrangement uses TRBV6-6 and TRBJ2-5, with D unclear. V gave up 0 bases and J gave up 0 bases, with 5 bases separating them. Germline V CDR1 and CDR2: MNHNY, SVGAGI (reference sequence). This CDR3 contains 14 residues. In nucleotides, the CDR3 is TGTGCCAGCAGTTACTCCACGTACCAAGAGACCCAGTACTTC. It translates to CASSYSTYQETQYF.

This clone showed up just once. This chain links TRBV10-3 with TRBJ1-1, with 7 bases matching TRBD1. In germline, CDR1 is ENHRY, CDR2 SYGVKD. Unmatched junction bases numbered 7, after V lost 0 bases and J lost 6 bases. CDR3 size: 15 residues. CDR3 protein: CAISESIGRGAEAFF. CDR3 coding DNA: TGTGCCATCAGTGAGTCGATCGGCAGGGGGGCTGAAGCTTTCTTT.

The chain is built from TRBV25-1 and TRBJ2-1; 11 nucleotides align to TRBD2. The germline CDR1 and CDR2 sequences are MGHDK and SYGVNS. The CDR3 is 12 amino acids. After removal of 6 bases from V and 8 bases from J, the junction contained 0 bases not matched to a gene. CDR3 loop: CASRLAGDEQFF. As DNA, the CDR3 is TGTGCCAGCAGACTAGCGGGAGATGAGCAGTTCTTC.

This chain uses TRBV11-2 with TRBJ2-1; D perhaps matches TRBD1 (5 bases). Trimming took 1 base from V and 4 from J, leaving 5 bases between them. The CDR3 contains 13 residues. Germline-derived CDR1 and CDR2 are SGHAT and FQNNGV. DNA for the CDR3: TGTGCCAGCAGCTTAGGACAGTACAATGAGCAGTTCTTC. Translation: CASSLGQYNEQFF. Full variable domain (missing parts from reference TRBV11-2 and TRBJ2-1): EAGVAQSPRYKIIEKRQSVAFWCNPISGHATLYWYQQILGQGPKLLIQFQNNGVVDDSQLPKDRFSAERLKGVDSTLKIQPAKLEDSAVYLCASSLGQYNEQFFGPGTRLTVL.

This sequence joins TRBV6-1 and TRBJ2-5, with 13 bases that match TRBD2. Germline assignment: CDR1 MNHNS and CDR2 SASEGT. The CDR3 has 15 amino acids. Trimming at V came to 4 bases and at J to 4 bases, leaving 3 bases not matched to a gene. This chain's CDR3 is CASSGLAGGRETQYF. CDR3 in DNA: TGTGCCAGCAGTGGACTAGCGGGGGGACGAGAGACCCAGTACTTC.

The V gene is TRBV4-2, the J gene TRBJ2-1, with 14 bases lining up with TRBD2. There are 15 residues in the CDR3. The germline gives CDR1 LGHNA, CDR2 YNFKEQ. J gave up 7 bases and V 4 bases, and 3 bases lay outside the gene matches. The CDR3: CASSPTSGGANEQFF. Written as DNA, the CDR3 is TGTGCCAGCAGCCCGACTAGCGGGGGGGCAAATGAGCAGTTCTTC.

The chain couples TRBV7-3 to TRBJ2-7; 9 nucleotides match TRBD2. From germline, CDR1 is SGHTA and CDR2 FQGTGA. V lost 0 bases and J lost 6; bases outside the gene matches: 0. This CDR3 is 13 amino acids long. The CDR3: CASSLTSGSEQYF. In DNA form, the CDR3 reads TGTGCCAGCAGCTTAACTAGCGGGAGCGAGCAGTACTTC.

In nucleotides, the CDR3 is TGTGCCTGGAGTCGTCTTCTGGGATATGGCTACACCTTC. It yields the protein CAWSRLLGYGYTF. This sequence joins TRBV30 and TRBJ1-2; D is uncertain. The germline CDR1 and CDR2 sequences are GTSNPN and SVGIG (reference sequence). V was trimmed by 2 bases and J by 5 bases, leaving 12 bases between them. CDR3 size: 13 residues.

V usage is TRBV25-1 and J usage is TRBJ1-2; D uncertain. Germline CDR1 is MGHDK and CDR2 is SYGVNS. This CDR3 is built from 14 residues. Trimming left V 3 bases short and J 3 bases short, with 11 bases between. As DNA, the CDR3 is TGTGCCAGCAGTGACCCCCGATATTACTATGGCTACACCTTC. Translation gives CASSDPRYYYGYTF.

The CDR3: CASSPDPWYWATNEKLFF. The CDR3 DNA reads as TGCGCCAGCAGCCCGGACCCCTGGTATTGGGCAACTAATGAAAAACTGTTTTTT. The chain employs TRBV4-1 and TRBJ1-4; no clear D gene. The V and J ends lost 4 bases and 0 bases respectively, with 18 bases between them. Germline CDR1 reads MGHRA; CDR2 reads YSYEKL. This CDR3 is built from 18 residues.

The chain combines TRBV5-1 with TRBJ2-7, with 8 bases lining up with TRBD2. The CDR3 is 15 amino acids. Per the germline V gene, CDR1 is SGHRS and CDR2 is YFSETQ. V trimming: 1 base; J trimming: 2 bases; junction bases outside the gene matches: 5. CDR3 sequence reads: CASSLTGGPTYEQYF. The CDR3 DNA reads as TGCGCCAGCAGCTTGACGGGGGGGCCCACCTACGAGCAGTACTTC.

The chain couples TRBV28 to TRBJ1-1; no firm D call. The CDR3 runs 15 residues. The V and J ends lost 5 bases and 4 bases respectively, with 17 bases between them. CDR1 MDHEN and CDR2 SYDVKM come from the germline V gene. CDR3 protein: CASSPGPSLATEAFF. The DNA for the CDR3 is TGTGCCAGCAGTCCCGGACCGAGCCTGGCCACTGAAGCTTTCTTT.

The chain recombines TRBV6-7 with TRBJ1-1; the match to TRBD1 covers 7 bases. TRBV6-7 falls under the ORF class, with uncertain function. This CDR3 comprises 15 residues. Losses at the gene ends were 6 bases for V and 4 bases for J; bases not matched to a gene: 11. The CDR3 reads CASRGPGQVGTEAFF. The CDR3 DNA reads TGTGCCAGCAGGGGACCCGGACAGGTTGGCACTGAAGCTTTCTTT.

The V and J genes are TRBV5-6 and TRBJ1-5; no clear D. From germline, CDR1 is SGHDT and CDR2 YYEEEE. The length of the CDR3 is 13 residues. The V gene lost 0 bases and the J gene lost 3 bases, with 4 bases spanning the gap. DNA for the CDR3: TGTGCCAGCAGCTTGGCTAACAATCAGCCCCAGCATTTT. This sequence encodes CASSLANNQPQHF.

CDR3 residues: CSVEDYGYTF. The DNA for the CDR3 is TGCAGCGTTGAGGACTATGGCTACACCTTC. The J gene is TRBJ1-2, the V gene TRBV29-1; no reliable D call. This CDR3 is 10 amino acids long. Germline V gives CDR1 SQVTM, CDR2 ANQGSEA. V was trimmed by 3 bases and J by 3 bases, leaving 2 bases between them.

This sequence joins TRBV6-1 and TRBJ1-5, with D maybe TRBD1 (6 bases). The V and J ends lost 8 bases and 0 bases respectively, with 14 bases between them. Germline CDR1 MNHNS, CDR2 SASEGT. CDR3 size: 15 residues. The CDR3 DNA reads as TGTGCCAGCGGGGGAGGGACATATAGCAATCAGCCCCAGCATTTT. This codes for CASGGGTYSNQPQHF.

The chain employs TRBV30 and TRBJ2-7, with D possibly being TRBD1 or TRBD2 (6 bases each). This CDR3 is built from 13 residues. Trimming left V 5 bases short and J 2 bases short, with 13 bases between. Germline values: CDR1 GTSNPN, CDR2 SVGIG (reference sequence). Here the CDR3 reads CAWWSGATYEQYF. The CDR3 nucleotides are TGTGCCTGGTGGTCGGGGGCGACCTACGAGCAGTACTTC.

The chain has TRBV11-1 and TRBJ2-3; a possible D gene is TRBD2 (6 bases). Looked up from germline, CDR1 is SGHAT and CDR2 is FQDESV (reference sequence). V was cut by 1 base and J by 1 base, with 15 bases left in between. The CDR3 consists of 17 residues. The CDR3 spells CASSLGGGIFRTDTQYF. Written as DNA, the CDR3 is TGTGCCAGCAGCTTAGGTGGGGGGATCTTCCGCACAGATACGCAGTATTTT.

This rearrangement joins TRBV11-2 to TRBJ2-1, with 9 bases aligning to TRBD2. The CDR3 has 16 residues. With 5 bases clipped from V and 4 bases from J, the junction kept 9 bases outside the gene matches. Germline CDR1 reads SGHAT; CDR2 reads FQNNGV. The CDR3 spells CASSPLRLAEYNEQFF. Here the CDR3 DNA reads TGTGCCAGCAGCCCCTTAAGACTAGCGGAATACAATGAGCAGTTCTTC.

The V gene is TRBV4-1, the J gene TRBJ2-7; D may be TRBD1 (6 bases). The germline V gene encodes CDR1 MGHRA and CDR2 YSYEKL. CDR3 length equals 16 residues. V lost 2 bases and J lost 3, with 17 bases in between. CDR3 sequence (DNA): TGCGCCAGCAGCCAATTATGGGGGCGGAAAGGCTACGAGCAGTACTTC. Its protein product is CASSQLWGRKGYEQYF.

Of note for this clone: The same CDR3 also results from other DNA sequences found in this sample. J is TRBJ2-3 and V is TRBV27, with TRBD1 identical over 7 bases. V lost 4 bases and J lost 5; bases outside the gene matches: 15. CDR1 is MNHEY and CDR2 is SMNVEV in the germline V gene (reference sequence). This CDR3 is 17 amino acids long. The DNA of the CDR3 is TGTGCCAGCAGTTCGAAAGACAGGGAAGGAGAAGGAGATACGCAGTATTTT. Its protein is CASSSKDREGEGDTQYF.